The clone carrying this T cell receptor (beta chain) was recorded many times. This specimen belongs to a study of blood T cells in healthy people across ages. A sample-barcoded 5' primer and a J-beta primer mix were used in a second PCR of roughly 7 to 11 cycles. TCRdb redid the calling of the 5' RACE reads with MiXCR, one entry per CDR3 protein. The sample shows 600,000 to 1,000,000 distinct CDR3 sequences, 25% of them seen only once. This CDR3 has 13 residues. V lost 3 bases and J 3 bases, leaving 5 bases between the germline ends. Germline values: CDR1 MNHEY, CDR2 SMNVEV (reference sequence). Another study also made use of these data, one on T cells of mothers and their children. This second study notes: In this cohort, donors were three healthy Caucasian mothers plus their six children. Both sample barcodes and 2-4 random nucleotides came from the M1S primer of the second PCR.

The rearrangement links TRBV27 to TRBJ2-2, with D unresolved. The sequencing input was blood. The TCR was taken from a boy aged 10-17 years in good health. CDR3 nucleotides: TGTGCCAGCAGTTTTCGGTACACCGGGGAGCTGTTTTTT. Protein sequence: CASSFRYTGELFF.